The 3 T cell receptor beta chains below were found in one sample sequenced in a study of blood T cell repertoires in COVID-19. Profiled with immunoSEQ multiplex PCR; TCRdb holds only in-frame clones, not every one. This table holds 250,000 to 300,000 clones, 82% found once. Sequenced sample: PBMCs or T cells enriched from blood (not recorded which). These receptors came from a man aged 40-50 years who had been exposed to COVID-19.

The chain joins TRBV30 to TRBJ1-5; a weak D match, TRBD1 (5 bases). The germline V gene has CDR1 GTSNPN and CDR2 SVGIG (reference sequence). The CDR3 is 12 residues long. Trimming shortened V by 2 bases and J by 9 bases, and 11 bases separated the two germline ends. Here the CDR3 DNA reads TGTGCCTGGAGTTCAGGGCAACGGCCCCAGCATTTT. It encodes CAWSSGQRPQHF. The full variable domain, in which reference TRBV30 and TRBJ1-5 provide the parts outside the CDR3, is SQTIHQWPATLVQPVGSPLSLECTVEGTSNPNLYWYRQAAGRGLQLLFYSVGIGQISSEVPQNLSASRPQDRQFILSSKKLLLSDSGFYLCAWSSGQRPQHFGDGTRLSIL.

The chain combines TRBV2 with TRBJ2-3; D gene unclear. The CDR3 runs 11 residues. The germline V and J ends were trimmed by 6 bases and 6 bases, with 7 bases remaining between them. Germline CDR1 SNHLY, CDR2 FYNNEI. CDR3 bases: TGTGCCAGCAGGCTATTCGATACGCAGTATTTT. It codes for CASRLFDTQYF. The full variable domain, with the rest looked up from reference TRBV2 and TRBJ2-3, is EPEVTQTPSHQVTQMGQEVILRCVPISNHLYFYWYRQILGQKVEFLVSFYNNEISEKSEIFDDQFSVERPDGSNFTLKIRSTKLEDSAMYFCASRLFDTQYFGPGTRLTVL.

The chain recombines TRBV11-3 with TRBJ2-1; D is undetermined. This CDR3 comprises 13 residues. Germline V lookup: CDR1 SGHNT, CDR2 YENEEA. The V end was cut by 1 base, the J end by 8 bases, with 9 bases between. This chain's CDR3 is CASSLGASDEQFF. CDR3 DNA sequence: TGTGCCAGCAGCTTAGGTGCGTCGGATGAGCAGTTCTTC.